This TCR beta chain was captured in a study of PD-1 blockade in classical Hodgkin lymphoma. Whole-study results and caveats: CD4+ TCR diversity climbed significantly by C4D1, unlike CD8+ TCR diversity.

This clone appeared once. Its antigen is not identified. Only in-frame clones appear in the TCRdb table, and some are missing; sequencing was by immunoSEQ multiplex PCR. Of about 15,000 clones listed, approximately 80% were seen once; the top ten hold around 1.9%. This sample's time point: cycle 4 day 1 (C4D1), after less than 7 weeks of nivolumab. No patient escaped relapse after autologous stem cell transplantation, and brentuximab vedotin exposure varied. Magnetic negative selection served to purify CD4+ T cells out of PBMCs that had been thawed. Trimming took 3 bases from V and 5 from J, leaving 13 bases between them. The CDR3 has 13 residues. CDR1 and CDR2 from the germline V gene are SQVTM and ANQGSEA.

The sequence derives from a human donor with classical Hodgkin lymphoma. The sample was CD4+ T cells from blood, taken before the fourth cycle of nivolumab. The V call is TRBV29-1, the J call TRBJ2-5, with TRBD1 as a possible D gene (6 bases). Here the CDR3 reads CSVDKGVGETQYF. DNA for the CDR3: TGCAGCGTTGATAAGGGGGTGGGGGAGACCCAGTACTTC.